This TCR beta chain was identified during a study of STAT5B mutations in CD4+ large granular lymphocyte leukemia. This clone was seen a few times. No antigen is known for it. Here immunoSEQ multiplex PCR was the method, and the copy in TCRdb shows in-frame clones only, minus some. In the table there are 30,000 to 35,000 clones, about 82% of which are singletons. The V segment lost 4 bases and the J segment 9 bases; nucleotides outside the gene matches: 11. CDR1 is SGHRS, CDR2 YFSETQ, per germline. There are 16 residues in the CDR3. Study-wide points: Patient CD4-sorted repertoires stayed more clonal than healthy ones after leukemic-clone removal. The CD4+ versus CD8+ T-LGLL clonality difference may reflect limited sample size. No patients shared main leukemic clonotypes, though around 24% appeared at low frequency elsewhere. Compared with healthy controls (2/35), patient top clones favored TRBV06 (8/27).

The source material was CD4+ T cells from blood buffy coats. The TCR comes from a human donor in good health. The chain employs TRBV5-1 and TRBJ2-1, with 12 bases matching TRBD2. The DNA for the CDR3 is TGCGCCAGCAGCCCGGGGACTAGCGGGCCCGGGGGTGAGCAGTTCTTC. This translates into CASSPGTSGPGGEQFF. Full variable domain (outside the CDR3, taken from reference TRBV5-1 and TRBJ2-1): KAGVTQTPRYLIKTRGQQVTLSCSPISGHRSVSWYQQTPGQGLQFLFEYFSETQRNKGNFPGRFSGRQFSNSRSEMNVSTLELGDSALYLCASSPGTSGPGGEQFFGPGTRLTVL.